Below, 3 T cell receptor beta chains from the same sample are listed, as sequenced in a study of monozygotic twins with inflammatory bowel disease. TCRdb re-called the 5' RACE reads; one entry per CDR3 protein, DNA not given. The sample has around 380,000 distinct CDR3 sequences. Sequencing was done on a sample of blood. The receptors derive from a human donor with ulcerative colitis or Crohn's disease, or a healthy co-twin of an affected twin (not recorded which).

The gene calls are TRBV3-1 and TRBJ1-1; TCRdb outputs TRBD1, but without DNA this stays unchecked. CDR3 length: 15 residues. CDR1 LGHDT and CDR2 YNNKEL come from the germline V gene (reference sequence). CDR3 protein: CASSPFTGVGTEAFF.

The gene calls are TRBV7-8 and TRBJ2-5; TCRdb indicates TRBD1, and absent DNA this call remains unverified. The CDR3 runs 15 residues. Per germline, CDR1 SGHVS and CDR2 FQNEAQ. CDR3 sequence: CASSLTPGQGETQYF.

The chain has TRBV5-1 and TRBJ2-7; TCRdb's D gene call, TRBD1, goes unchecked for lack of DNA. The germline V gene has CDR1 SGHRS and CDR2 YFSETQ. This CDR3 is built from 14 residues. CDR3 sequence: CASSPRTGTYEQYF.